This TCR beta chain originates from a study of beta chain features in type 1 diabetes. Findings and limits, study-wide: People with Type 1 diabetes carried modestly yet significantly shorter TCRB CDR3s in all four CD4+ subsets.

Since all of the isolated RNA was reverse transcribed, expressed TCRB transcripts were what got sequenced. The data were produced by immunoSEQ multiplex PCR, yet TCRdb's version contains in-frame clones alone and is incomplete. The sample lists over 200,000 clones; 11% were seen once. This clone was observed a handful of times. Its antigen is as yet unknown. The CDR3 runs to 19 residues. Germline loops: CDR1 SGHNT, CDR2 YYREEE (reference sequence). J was trimmed by 0 bases and V by 2 bases; bases with no gene match: 13. Stem cell-like memory, regulatory, central memory and naive CD4+ cells were sorted via CD45RO/CCR7/CD25/CD127/CD95/CD27. The authors obtained over 95% purity in all sorted populations.

Sequences were obtained from naive CD4+ T cells from blood. The genes are TRBV5-4 and TRBJ2-7; 11 bases match TRBD1. The clonotype originates from a man aged 25 to 40 with type 1 diabetes. CDR3 DNA: TGTGCCAGCAGCTTCCGGGACAGGGGGTCAGTCACTCTCTCCTACGAGCAGTACTTC. Translated, it gives CASSFRDRGSVTLSYEQYF.